This TCR beta chain appears in the sequencing data of a study of shared clonotypes between healthy human individuals. Method: immunoSEQ multiplex PCR; TCRdb's copy keeps in-frame clones and lacks some. The table records about 2.4 million clones, around nine tenths of them present only once. Germline CDR1 is SGHNT and CDR2 is YYREEE (reference sequence). The CDR3 length is 14 residues. The V end was cut by 1 base, the J end by 4 bases, with 11 bases between. The genes are TRBV5-4 and TRBJ1-2; possible D gene TRBD1, 5 bases. The sequenced sample was naive CD4+ T cells sorted from blood. The subset here: CD45RA+ positively selected. The sequence was obtained from a man in his late teens or twenties in good health. The CDR3 loop is CASSLTVGGYGYTF. CDR3 DNA sequence: TGTGCCAGCAGCTTGACGGTTGGGGGCTATGGCTACACCTTC.